This T cell receptor (beta chain) emerged from a study of blood T cell repertoires in COVID-19. Study overall: Both acute and convalescent COVID-19 samples were obtained from the United States, Italy and Spain.

In the original analysis: Estimation of nucleated cell counts was performed using reference gene primer amplification. Using immunoSEQ multiplex PCR, the repertoire was profiled, and TCRdb retains in-frame clones only, with some absent. D and trimming were read from the DNA, whereas the V and J calls and clone size are those reported in that table. The sample contains roughly 250,000 clones, 80% to 85% of which appear only once. V lost 2 bases and J lost 8, with 16 bases in between. This CDR3 region has 14 residues. Per germline, CDR1 SGHRS and CDR2 YFSETQ. This receptor was obtained from a woman aged 40 to 49 who had recovered from COVID-19. Sequences were obtained from peripheral blood. The genes are TRBV5-1 and TRBJ1-1; possible D gene TRBD1, 6 bases. The chain's CDR3 is CASSFQDSGKEAFF. The CDR3 DNA is TGCGCCAGCAGCTTTCAGGACAGTGGGAAAGAAGCTTTCTTT.